This T cell receptor beta chain appears in the sequencing data of a study of T-cell reconstitution after alpha-beta-depleted transplantation in children. General study findings and limits: About two months after transplant, alpha-beta T cells reportedly came from several hundred expanded graft clones. Among T cells one year after transplant, newly produced cells accounted for most counts and diversity.

As for this clonotype: What it binds is unknown.

TCRbeta library preparation incorporated unique molecular identifiers. TCRdb itself ran the PCR reads through MiXCR, one entry per CDR3 protein. The sample contains a few hundred thousand distinct CDR3 sequences, 10% to 15% of which appear only once. CDR3 size: 15 residues. The germline gives CDR1 SGHDT, CDR2 YYEEEE. Trimming took 1 base from V and 4 from J, leaving 13 bases between them. The chain recombines TRBV5-6 with TRBJ2-3; D is undetermined. The sample was PBMCs, mostly from graft donor cells, taken 360 days after TCRalphabeta/CD19-depleted stem cell transplant. The TCR comes from a male patient younger than 18 who had a stem cell transplant for acute myeloid leukemia, so the T cells may come from the graft donor. The DNA of the CDR3 is TGTGCCAGCAGCTTGCTCGAGGCCATGGCAGATACGCAGTATTTT. Protein product: CASSLLEAMADTQYF.